What follows are 17 T cell receptor beta chains derived from one specimen sequenced in a study of blood T cells in healthy people across ages (dated by TCRdb to about 2015). The library relied on 5' RACE. Sequencing relied on an Illumina HiSeq 2500. A second about 7 to 12 cycle PCR used a sample-barcoded 5' primer and a J-beta primer mix. TCRdb reprocessing: public reads trimmed at Q25 with fastp, clones called with MiXCR, in-frame beta chains kept. Duplicate CDR3 protein sequences are folded into a single record with the most common DNA and genes. The sample table contains about 1.4 million distinct CDR3 sequences; only one count was recorded for approximately 60% of them. Jointly, the top ten make up approximately 7% of the sample. The sample taken for sequencing was blood. Every receptor here comes from a young man in good health.

This clonotype was seen repeatedly, ten times or more. This CDR3 reads CASSQGGQGVGGYTF. The DNA of the CDR3 is TGCGCCAGCAGCCAAGGCGGACAGGGGGTTGGTGGCTACACCTTC. V gene TRBV4-1 combines with J gene TRBJ1-2; 10 bases line up with TRBD1. The CDR3 has 15 amino acids. V gave up 1 base and J gave up 7 bases; unmatched junction bases: 6. Germline V lookup: CDR1 MGHRA, CDR2 YSYEKL.

V gene TRBV7-2 combines with J gene TRBJ2-7; 9 nucleotides align to TRBD1. The J segment lost 3 bases and the V segment lost 5 bases, leaving 11 bases of the junction unmatched. There are 16 residues in the CDR3. CDR1 SGHTA and CDR2 FQGNSA come from the germline V gene. CDR3 in amino acids: CASSQETGTGFYEQYF. In DNA form, the CDR3 reads TGTGCCAGCAGCCAAGAAACCGGGACAGGGTTCTACGAGCAGTACTTC. The whole variable domain, remainder taken from reference TRBV7-2 and TRBJ2-7, is GAGVSQSPSNKVTEKGKDVELRCDPISGHTALYWYRQSLGQGLEFLIYFQGNSAPDKSGLPSDRFSAERTGGSVSTLTIQRTQQEDSAVYLCASSQETGTGFYEQYFGPGTRLTVT.

The V gene is TRBV20-1, the J gene TRBJ2-1, with TRBD2 identical over 8 bases. CDR1 is DFQATT, CDR2 SNEGSKA, per germline (reference sequence). J gave up 0 bases and V 3 bases, and 7 bases lay outside the gene matches. The CDR3 length is 16 residues. The DNA of the CDR3 is TGCAGTGCTAGGGTCTGGAGCGGGGGCTCCTACAATGAGCAGTTCTTC. As protein: CSARVWSGGSYNEQFF.

The table lists this clonotype with a few counts. The rearrangement uses TRBV27 and TRBJ2-2; D is perhaps TRBD2 (5 bases). The CDR3 runs 15 residues. V dropped 1 base and J dropped 4 bases, with 10 bases sitting between them. Germline CDR1 is MNHEY and CDR2 is SMNVEV (reference sequence). CDR3 coding DNA: TGTGCCAGCAGTTTATACGGGGTCAGCACCGGGGAGCTGTTTTTT. This sequence encodes CASSLYGVSTGELFF.

In its sample, this clonotype was seen a few times. The CDR3 loop is CASSLDSPATYGYTF. CDR3 nucleotide sequence: TGTGCCAGCAGTTTAGACAGTCCAGCCACATATGGCTACACCTTC. This rearrangement joins TRBV12-3 or TRBV12-4 to TRBJ1-2; D gene unclear. The CDR3 covers 15 residues. V was pared by 1 base and J by 5 bases, with 14 bases between.

This chain uses TRBV29-1 with TRBJ2-7; D is unresolved. V was pared by 6 bases and J by 2 bases, with 14 bases between. In germline, CDR1 is SQVTM, CDR2 ANQGSEA. The CDR3 runs to 13 residues. CDR3 amino acids: CSVFTGQTYEQYF. Written as DNA, the CDR3 is TGCAGCGTCTTTACGGGCCAAACCTACGAGCAGTACTTC.

The chain recombines TRBV2 with TRBJ1-2; 7 bases line up with TRBD1. CDR1 is SNHLY and CDR2 is FYNNEI in the germline V gene. This CDR3 is built from 15 residues. V lost 4 bases to trimming and J lost 5 bases; unmatched junction nucleotides: 10. CDR3 residues: CASSVLRTGLYGYTF. The CDR3, as DNA: TGTGCCAGCAGTGTTCTCCGGACAGGCCTGTATGGCTACACCTTC.

This clonotype appeared many times. The V and J genes are TRBV28 and TRBJ1-6, with a tentative D call TRBD1 (5 bases). The V end was cut by 5 bases, the J end by 9 bases, with 11 bases between. CDR3 length equals 13 residues. In germline, CDR1 is MDHEN, CDR2 SYDVKM. This CDR3 reads CASSPRQTSPLHF. As DNA, the CDR3 is TGTGCCAGCAGTCCAAGACAGACTTCACCCCTCCACTTT. Supplemented by reference TRBV28 and TRBJ1-6, the full variable domain reads DVKVTQSSRYLVKRTGEKVFLECVQDMDHENMFWYRQDPGLGLRLIYFSYDVKMKEKGDIPEGYSVSREKKERFSLILESASTNQTSMYLCASSPRQTSPLHFGNGTRLTVT.

CDR3 nucleotide sequence: TGCAGTGCTAGACGGGGACAGGGGAGCTACAATGAGCAGTTCTTC. Encoded protein: CSARRGQGSYNEQFF. The J gene is TRBJ2-1, the V gene TRBV20-1, with TRBD1 matching over 10 bases. Germline values: CDR1 DFQATT, CDR2 SNEGSKA (reference sequence). This CDR3 has 15 residues. Losses at the gene ends were 2 bases for V and 3 bases for J; bases not matched to a gene: 4.

The chain links TRBV20-1 to TRBJ2-1, with unresolved D. The length of the CDR3 is 16 residues. V gave up 1 base and J gave up 0 bases, with 13 bases separating them. From germline, CDR1 is DFQATT and CDR2 SNEGSKA (reference sequence). The CDR3: CSARVEPRTSYNEQFF. CDR3 DNA sequence: TGCAGTGCTAGAGTTGAACCCCGAACCTCCTACAATGAGCAGTTCTTC.

This clonotype was counted a single time. The rearrangement links TRBV2 to TRBJ2-5; TRBD2 might be the D (6 bases). V lost 8 bases and J 3 bases, leaving 13 bases between the germline ends. Germline-derived CDR1 and CDR2 are SNHLY and FYNNEI. The CDR3 is 13 amino acids. The CDR3 protein is CASLIWGEETQYF. CDR3 DNA: TGTGCCAGCCTCATTTGGGGGGAAGAGACCCAGTACTTC.

This chain joins TRBV7-2 and TRBJ2-5; tentatively, D is TRBD2 (5 bases). Germline-derived CDR1 and CDR2 are SGHTA and FQGNSA. V dropped 1 base and J dropped 0 bases, with 12 bases sitting between them. CDR3 length: 16 amino acids. The CDR3 coding sequence is TGTGCCAGCAGCTTAGAATACGCGGGCTACCAAGAGACCCAGTACTTC. This encodes CASSLEYAGYQETQYF.

The chain has TRBV4-1 and TRBJ1-2, with D unclear. CDR3 length: 16 residues. Trimming removed 2 bases at V and 8 bases at J, with 21 bases between. In germline, CDR1 is MGHRA, CDR2 YSYEKL. The DNA for the CDR3 is TGCGCCAGCAGCCAACAAGATTCTCCGGCCACAGCGGGCTACACCTTC. Amino acid sequence: CASSQQDSPATAGYTF.

The chain couples TRBV3-1 to TRBJ2-1; 8 nucleotides agree with TRBD2. The germline V gene encodes CDR1 LGHDT and CDR2 YNNKEL (reference sequence). This CDR3 has 15 residues. The trim removed 1 base at V and 9 bases at J, leaving 8 bases unmatched. The CDR3 loop is CASSQGPTSESEQFF. The CDR3 DNA follows: TGTGCCAGCAGCCAAGGACCGACTAGCGAGAGTGAGCAGTTCTTC.

This chain joins TRBV20-1 and TRBJ2-1; the D is unclear. The CDR3 consists of 13 residues. Germline CDR1 and CDR2: DFQATT and SNEGSKA (reference sequence). V was pared by 6 bases and J by 0 bases, with 9 bases between. The CDR3 sequence is CSARTLSYNEQFF. CDR3 coding DNA: TGCAGTGCGCGGACGCTCTCCTACAATGAGCAGTTCTTC.

This chain joins TRBV7-9 and TRBJ2-5; D perhaps matches TRBD2 (5 bases). Germline V gene lookup returns CDR1 SEHNR and CDR2 FQNEAQ (reference sequence). The V and J ends lost 4 bases and 0 bases respectively, with 15 bases between them. The CDR3 is 16 amino acids. Written as DNA, the CDR3 is TGTGCCAGCAGCTCGAAACCGGGATACTACCAAGAGACCCAGTACTTC. This codes for CASSSKPGYYQETQYF.

The chain combines TRBV7-2 with TRBJ2-5; D possibly corresponds to TRBD2 (5 bases). The CDR3 runs to 14 residues. CDR1 is SGHTA and CDR2 is FQGNSA in the germline V gene. V shed 4 bases and J shed 5 bases, with 14 bases lying between them. The CDR3: CASSSEGPRETQYF. CDR3 sequence (DNA): TGTGCCAGCAGCTCTGAGGGCCCTCGGGAGACCCAGTACTTC.